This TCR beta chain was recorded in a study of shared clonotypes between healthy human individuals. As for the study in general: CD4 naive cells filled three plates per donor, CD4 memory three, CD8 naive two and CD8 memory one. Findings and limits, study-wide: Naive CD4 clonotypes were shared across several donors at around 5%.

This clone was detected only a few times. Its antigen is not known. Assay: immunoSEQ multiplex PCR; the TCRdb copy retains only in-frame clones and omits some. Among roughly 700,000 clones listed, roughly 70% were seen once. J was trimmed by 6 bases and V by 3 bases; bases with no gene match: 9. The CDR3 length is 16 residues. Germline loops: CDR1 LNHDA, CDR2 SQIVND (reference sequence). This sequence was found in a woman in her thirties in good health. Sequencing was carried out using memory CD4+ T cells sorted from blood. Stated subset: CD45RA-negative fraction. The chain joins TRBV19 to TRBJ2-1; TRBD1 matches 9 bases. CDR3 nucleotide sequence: TGTGCCAGTAGTATCCCGGGACAGGGAGGAGGCAATGAGCAGTTCTTC. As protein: CASSIPGQGGGNEQFF.